The source of this T cell receptor (beta chain) is a study of T-cell reconstitution after alpha-beta-depleted transplantation in children. Broader study findings: Recipient T cells and thymic progenitors that survived gave rise to the high TCRbeta diversity observed at day 60 in some patients. T-cell numbers and diversity, one year after transplant, stemmed largely from T cells that were newly produced.

There are many counts of this clonotype. Antigen specificity is unknown. This CDR3 is 15 amino acids long. Germline values: CDR1 SGHVS, CDR2 FQNEAQ. Losses at the gene ends were 4 bases for V and 4 bases for J; bases not matched to a gene: 8. The library targeted TCRbeta and was prepared with unique molecular identifiers. TCRdb processed the PCR reads anew with MiXCR; each CDR3 protein has one entry. The data show about 290,000 distinct CDR3 sequences, 10% seen once. The chain carries TRBV7-8 and TRBJ2-3, with 7 bases fitting TRBD1. The input for sequencing was PBMCs, taken before TCRalphabeta/CD19-depleted stem cell transplant. The origin of this receptor is a boy younger than two with acute myeloid leukemia, due to receive a stem cell transplant. The CDR3 coding sequence is TGTGCCAGCAGCTCCACAGGGGACCTGCCAGATACGCAGTATTTT. Its protein is CASSSTGDLPDTQYF.